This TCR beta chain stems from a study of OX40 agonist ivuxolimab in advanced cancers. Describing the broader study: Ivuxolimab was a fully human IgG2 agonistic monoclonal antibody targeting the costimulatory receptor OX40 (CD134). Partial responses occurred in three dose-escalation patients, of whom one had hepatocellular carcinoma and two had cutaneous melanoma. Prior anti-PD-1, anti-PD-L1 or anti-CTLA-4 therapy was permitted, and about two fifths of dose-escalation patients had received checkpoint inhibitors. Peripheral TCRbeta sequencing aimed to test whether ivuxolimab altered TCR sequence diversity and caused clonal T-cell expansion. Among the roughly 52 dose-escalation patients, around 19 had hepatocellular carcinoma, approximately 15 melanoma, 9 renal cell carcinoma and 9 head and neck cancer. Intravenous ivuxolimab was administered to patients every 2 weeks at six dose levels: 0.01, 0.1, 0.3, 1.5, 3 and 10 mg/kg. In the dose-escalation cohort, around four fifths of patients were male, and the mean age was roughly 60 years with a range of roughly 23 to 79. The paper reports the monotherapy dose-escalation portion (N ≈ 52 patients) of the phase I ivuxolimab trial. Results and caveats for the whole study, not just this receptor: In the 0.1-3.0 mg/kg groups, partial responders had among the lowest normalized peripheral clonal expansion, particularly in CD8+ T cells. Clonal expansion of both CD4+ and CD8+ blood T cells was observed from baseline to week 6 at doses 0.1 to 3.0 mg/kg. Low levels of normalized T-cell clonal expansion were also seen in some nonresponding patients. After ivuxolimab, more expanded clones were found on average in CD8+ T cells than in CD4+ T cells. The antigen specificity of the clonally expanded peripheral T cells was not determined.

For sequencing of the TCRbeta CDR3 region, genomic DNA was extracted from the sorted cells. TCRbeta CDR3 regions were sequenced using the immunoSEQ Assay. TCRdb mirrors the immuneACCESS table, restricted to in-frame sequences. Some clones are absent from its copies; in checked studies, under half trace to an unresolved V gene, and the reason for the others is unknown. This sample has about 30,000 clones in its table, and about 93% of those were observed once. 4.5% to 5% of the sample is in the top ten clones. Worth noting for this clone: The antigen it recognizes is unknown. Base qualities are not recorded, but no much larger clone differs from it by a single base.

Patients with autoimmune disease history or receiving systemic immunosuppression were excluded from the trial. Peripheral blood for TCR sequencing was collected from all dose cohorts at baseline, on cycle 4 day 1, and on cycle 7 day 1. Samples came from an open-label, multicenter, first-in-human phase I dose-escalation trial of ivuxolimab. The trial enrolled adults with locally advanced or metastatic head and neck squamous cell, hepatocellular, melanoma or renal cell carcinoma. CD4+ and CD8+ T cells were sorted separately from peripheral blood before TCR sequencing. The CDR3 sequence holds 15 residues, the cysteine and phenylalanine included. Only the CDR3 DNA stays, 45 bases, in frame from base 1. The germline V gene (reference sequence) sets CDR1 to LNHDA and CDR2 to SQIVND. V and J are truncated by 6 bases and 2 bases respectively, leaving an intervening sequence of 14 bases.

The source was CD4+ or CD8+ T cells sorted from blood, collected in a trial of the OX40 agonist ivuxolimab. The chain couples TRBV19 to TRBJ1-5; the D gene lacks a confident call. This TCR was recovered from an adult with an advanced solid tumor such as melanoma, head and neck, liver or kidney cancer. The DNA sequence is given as TGTGCCAGTAGAACCATTGTAGGTGGCAATCAGCCCCAGCATTTT. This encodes CASRTIVGGNQPQHF.